Each of the 14 T cell receptor beta chains below was sequenced from the same sample in a study of blood T cell repertoires in COVID-19. Data came from immunoSEQ multiplex PCR; TCRdb stores just in-frame clones and leaves some out. The data show approximately 490,000 clones, around 90% seen once. The sequenced sample consisted of PBMCs or T cells enriched from blood (not recorded which). The receptors derive from a woman aged 18-29 years who had recovered from COVID-19.

As DNA, the CDR3 is TGCGCCAGCAGCTCGGGACAGAGCCAAGAGACCCAGTACTTC. Translating gives CASSSGQSQETQYF. The chain combines TRBV5-1 with TRBJ2-5, with 7 bases fitting TRBD1. The CDR3 loop spans 14 amino acids. CDR1 and CDR2 (germline): SGHRS, YFSETQ. The trim removed 3 bases at V and 1 base at J, leaving 3 bases unmatched. Full variable domain (remainder filled in from reference TRBV5-1 and TRBJ2-5): KAGVTQTPRYLIKTRGQQVTLSCSPISGHRSVSWYQQTPGQGLQFLFEYFSETQRNKGNFPGRFSGRQFSNSRSEMNVSTLELGDSALYLCASSSGQSQETQYFGPGTRLLVL.

This clone has more than one count but fewer than ten. This rearrangement joins TRBV11-2 to TRBJ1-6, with D possibly TRBD1 on 5 matching bases. Germline-derived CDR1 and CDR2 are SGHAT and FQNNGV. The CDR3 is made up of 15 amino acids. The V end was cut by 3 bases, the J end by 7 bases, with 13 bases between. CDR3 protein: CASSLIGAGNSPLHF. CDR3 sequence (DNA): TGTGCCAGCAGCTTGATAGGGGCCGGGAATTCACCCCTCCACTTT.

This clone was counted only a few times. V gene TRBV7-9 combines with J gene TRBJ1-1; D perhaps matches TRBD1 (5 bases). V lost 4 bases, J lost 5 bases, and 14 bases lay in between. CDR1 SEHNR and CDR2 FQNEAQ come from the germline V gene (reference sequence). This CDR3 has 14 amino acids. CDR3 sequence: CASSSVDGGTEAFF. The CDR3 DNA sequence: TGTGCCAGCAGCTCAGTCGACGGGGGAACTGAAGCTTTCTTT.

This chain joins TRBV6-5 and TRBJ1-2, with D possibly being TRBD1 (6 bases). V was clipped by 7 bases and J by 2 bases, with 11 bases between them. The CDR3 consists of 13 residues. The germline V gene encodes CDR1 MNHEY and CDR2 SVGAGI. The CDR3 DNA follows: TGTGCCAGCACTAAAGACAGGAACTATGGCTACACCTTC. The encoded protein is CASTKDRNYGYTF.

V gene TRBV6-2 or TRBV6-3 combines with J gene TRBJ2-7; D is uncertain. Germline V gives CDR1 MNHEY, CDR2 SVGEGT. V lost 2 bases and J lost 6, with 8 bases in between. The length of the CDR3 is 12 residues. CDR3 residues: CASSYGASEQYF. In DNA, the CDR3 is TGTGCCAGCAGTTACGGAGCCTCCGAGCAGTACTTC.

The chain joins TRBV11-2 to TRBJ2-3; D may be TRBD2 (5 bases). V was cut by 0 bases and J by 4 bases, with 17 bases left in between. CDR1 SGHAT and CDR2 FQNNGV come from the germline V gene. This CDR3 has 17 amino acids. CDR3 amino acids: CASSLESMASGPDTQYF. The CDR3 coding sequence is TGTGCCAGCAGCTTAGAAAGCATGGCAAGCGGCCCAGATACGCAGTATTTT.

This clone was observed a handful of times. The chain has TRBV3-1 (or the pseudogene TRBV3-2) and TRBJ1-4, with D unresolved. Per germline, CDR1 LGHDT and CDR2 YNNKEL (reference sequence). Trimming removed 1 base from V and 5 bases from J, with 11 bases in between. The length of the CDR3 is 15 residues. CDR3 coding DNA: TGTGCCAGCAGCCAAGCATCGGCAGGCAATGAAAAACTGTTTTTT. Translation gives CASSQASAGNEKLFF.

V and J are TRBV19 and TRBJ1-2; 10 bases are a match to TRBD1. Germline-derived CDR1 and CDR2 are LNHDA and SQIVND (reference sequence). With V trimmed by 4 bases and J by 7 bases, 6 bases remained unmatched. The CDR3 runs 14 residues. CDR3 amino acids: CASSTGQGEGGYTF. The CDR3 nucleotides are TGTGCCAGTAGTACTGGACAGGGGGAAGGTGGCTACACCTTC.

The chain joins TRBV5-4 to TRBJ2-7; 10 nucleotides match TRBD1. The V gene end was trimmed by 4 bases and the J gene end by 5 bases; junction bases not matched to a gene: 6. The CDR3 is 14 residues long. Germline V gene data show CDR1 as SGHNT and CDR2 as YYREEE (reference sequence). The CDR3, as DNA: TGTGCCAGCAGCCCGTGGACAGGGGGAAACGAGCAGTACTTC. Protein product: CASSPWTGGNEQYF.

As regards this clone: Additional DNA sequences in this sample encode the identical CDR3. This sequence joins TRBV5-1 and TRBJ2-1; D is unresolved. The germline gives CDR1 SGHRS, CDR2 YFSETQ. The CDR3 consists of 13 residues. The V and J ends lost 4 bases and 5 bases respectively, with 10 bases between them. This CDR3 is CASSLDFNNEQFF. In DNA form, the CDR3 reads TGCGCCAGCAGCCTTGACTTCAACAATGAGCAGTTCTTC.

The chain links TRBV5-4 to TRBJ1-2; TRBD1 matches at 7 bases. There are 17 residues in the CDR3. Germline CDR1 reads SGHNT; CDR2 reads YYREEE (reference sequence). The J segment lost 3 bases and the V segment lost 0 bases, leaving 11 bases of the junction unmatched. The CDR3 bases are TGTGCCAGCAGCTTGGGGGCAGGGGGTCTTGCTGACTATGGCTACACCTTC. Encoded protein: CASSLGAGGLADYGYTF.

V is TRBV5-8 and J is TRBJ2-5; 12 bases match TRBD2. The length of the CDR3 is 17 residues. Germline loops: CDR1 SGHTS, CDR2 YDEGEE. With 4 bases clipped from V and 2 bases from J, the junction kept 9 bases outside the gene matches. CDR3 nucleotides: TGTGCCAGCAGCCCTTCACGGACTAGCGGGGCGCAAGAGACCCAGTACTTC. This codes for CASSPSRTSGAQETQYF.

V gene TRBV4-1 combines with J gene TRBJ2-3; TRBD2 matches at 7 bases. The CDR3 is 17 amino acids. Germline V gene sequence: CDR1 MGHRA, CDR2 YSYEKL. J was trimmed by 2 bases and V by 0 bases; bases with no gene match: 8. CDR3 in DNA: TGCGCCAGCAGCCAAGAGGGGGGGGTCGAACCCACAGATACGCAGTATTTT. Translation gives CASSQEGGVEPTDTQYF.

The genes are TRBV6-5 and TRBJ1-1, with 7 bases that match TRBD1. Germline V gives CDR1 MNHEY, CDR2 SVGAGI. There are 14 residues in the CDR3. Unmatched junction bases numbered 7, after V lost 4 bases and J lost 5 bases. The CDR3 DNA reads as TGTGCCAGCAGTTCAAAGGGGGCCTTAACTGAAGCTTTCTTT. The encoded protein is CASSSKGALTEAFF.